Below are 27 T cell receptor beta chains sequenced from a single sample in a study of T cell responses to AZD1222 COVID-19 vaccine. Clones were sequenced by immunoSEQ multiplex PCR, and TCRdb holds only the in-frame ones, with some missing. This table holds under 130,000 clones, about nine tenths found once. Sample: peripheral blood, taken on day 0 of AZD1222 vaccination. These receptors were collected from an adult in good health.

This sequence joins TRBV28 and TRBJ1-3; unclear D gene. Trimming removed 6 bases at V and 8 bases at J, with 14 bases between. Per germline, CDR1 MDHEN and CDR2 SYDVKM. This CDR3 comprises 13 residues. CDR3 loop: CASRATSGDTIYF. Here the CDR3 DNA reads TGTGCCAGCAGAGCGACGTCCGGGGACACCATATATTTT.

The chain employs TRBV30 and TRBJ1-2, with D unresolved. This CDR3 spans 12 amino acids. V lost 2 bases and J 7 bases, leaving 11 bases between the germline ends. The germline gives CDR1 GTSNPN, CDR2 SVGIG (reference sequence). For the CDR3, the DNA is TGTGCCTGGAGTAGGTCAGAGGGTGGCTACACCTTC. Its translation is CAWSRSEGGYTF.

The J gene is TRBJ2-5, the V gene TRBV14; possibly TRBD1 for D (6 bases). The ends were cut back, 1 base at V and 5 bases at J, with 14 bases in the middle. CDR1 is SGHDN and CDR2 is FVKESK in the germline V gene. The CDR3 consists of 15 residues. Written as DNA, the CDR3 is TGTGCCAGCAGCCAAGGAAGGGGGACCTGGGAGACCCAGTACTTC. Residues: CASSQGRGTWETQYF.

The CDR3 loop reads CASSGQGFYGYTF. For the CDR3, the DNA is TGTGCCAGCAGTGGACAGGGGTTCTATGGCTACACCTTC. The rearrangement links TRBV28 to TRBJ1-2; 9 bases are shared with TRBD1. The CDR3 sequence is 13 residues long. The germline V gene has CDR1 MDHEN and CDR2 SYDVKM. The V segment lost 5 bases and the J segment 4 bases; nucleotides outside the gene matches: 2.

The rearrangement links TRBV3-1 (or the pseudogene TRBV3-2) to TRBJ2-7; TRBD2 matches at 12 bases. The CDR3 is 16 residues long. Trimming took 7 bases from V and 1 from J; bases not matched to a gene: 8. Germline V gene lookup returns CDR1 LGHDT and CDR2 YNNKEL (reference sequence). The CDR3 protein is CASTDSSGRVSYEQYF. CDR3 nucleotides: TGTGCCAGCACCGATTCTAGCGGGAGGGTTTCCTACGAGCAGTACTTC.

The CDR3 loop reads CASSRGGGTEAFF. CDR3 bases: TGTGCCAGTAGTAGAGGAGGTGGCACTGAAGCTTTCTTT. The rearrangement links TRBV19 to TRBJ1-1; D is undetermined. The CDR3 runs to 13 residues. V lost 4 bases and J 4 bases, leaving 10 bases between the germline ends. Germline V gives CDR1 LNHDA, CDR2 SQIVND (reference sequence). Variable domain in full (rest from reference TRBV19 and TRBJ1-1): DGGITQSPKYLFRKEGQNVTLSCEQNLNHDAMYWYRQDPGQGLRLIYYSQIVNDFQKGDIAEGYSVSREKKESFPLTVTSAQKNPTAFYLCASSRGGGTEAFFGQGTRLTVV.

The rearrangement links TRBV28 to TRBJ2-7, with D possibly being TRBD1 or TRBD2 (5 bases each). The V gene lost 6 bases and the J gene lost 3 bases, with 15 bases spanning the gap. CDR1 and CDR2 (germline): MDHEN, SYDVKM. The CDR3 is made up of 14 amino acids. The CDR3 DNA reads as TGTGCCAGCAGCCAGGGCGGACTTGTCTACGAGCAGTACTTC. This codes for CASSQGGLVYEQYF.

DNA of the CDR3: TGTGCCAGCAGCCGTAGCCGGGGGCAGTTCTTC. Amino acid sequence: CASSRSRGQFF. The rearrangement links TRBV7-2 to TRBJ2-1, with D possibly TRBD2 on 5 matching bases. With 5 bases removed from V and 12 bases from J, the gap between germline ends came to 11 bases. Germline CDR1 is SGHTA and CDR2 is FQGNSA. The CDR3 extends over 11 amino acids.

This rearrangement joins TRBV19 to TRBJ2-7; 10 bases map to TRBD2. Germline assignment: CDR1 LNHDA and CDR2 SQIVND (reference sequence). With 6 bases clipped from V and 1 base from J, the junction kept 6 bases outside the gene matches. This CDR3 spans 15 amino acids. In DNA, the CDR3 is TGTGCCAGTAGGATCGGGACTAGCGCGTCCTACGAGCAGTACTTC. It is translated as CASRIGTSASYEQYF. The full variable domain, its missing parts supplied by reference TRBV19 and TRBJ2-7, is DGGITQSPKYLFRKEGQNVTLSCEQNLNHDAMYWYRQDPGQGLRLIYYSQIVNDFQKGDIAEGYSVSREKKESFPLTVTSAQKNPTAFYLCASRIGTSASYEQYFGPGTRLTVT.

The chain employs TRBV11-2 and TRBJ1-6, with D possibly being TRBD1 (5 bases). The V end lost 3 bases, the J end lost 0 bases, and 12 bases lay between the germline ends. CDR3 length: 17 amino acids. Per the germline V gene, CDR1 is SGHAT and CDR2 is FQNNGV. The CDR3 protein is CASSFGDGTSYNSPLHF. CDR3 sequence (DNA): TGTGCCAGCAGCTTTGGGGACGGCACCTCCTATAATTCACCCCTCCACTTT.

V and J are TRBV3-1 (or the pseudogene TRBV3-2) and TRBJ1-2, with D unresolved. Trimming stripped 2 bases from V and 8 bases from J, with 6 bases between. The germline V gene encodes CDR1 LGHDT and CDR2 YNNKEL (reference sequence). The length of the CDR3 is 11 residues. The CDR3 protein is CASSQSLGYTF. The CDR3 DNA sequence: TGTGCCAGCAGCCAATCTCTCGGCTACACCTTC.

The CDR3 region has the DNA TGTGCCAGCTCCTACTCGGAGTCGGGCTATGGCTACACCTTC. It specifies CASSYSESGYGYTF. This chain joins TRBV18 and TRBJ1-2; D gene unclear. CDR3 length equals 14 residues. Trimming pared 6 bases from V and 4 bases from J, leaving 15 bases between. Germline CDR1 reads KGHSH; CDR2 reads LQKENI.

This chain connects TRBV18 to TRBJ1-6, with 7 bases identical to TRBD1. This CDR3 has 14 residues. Trimming cost V 6 bases and J 7 bases; bases outside gene matches: 6. Germline V gene lookup returns CDR1 KGHSH and CDR2 LQKENI. The CDR3 loop is CASSQDRVNSPLHF. Written as DNA, the CDR3 is TGTGCCAGCTCGCAAGACAGGGTAAATTCACCCCTCCACTTT.

This chain connects TRBV2 to TRBJ2-3; TRBD1 agrees at 9 bases. Trimming cost V 8 bases and J 3 bases; bases outside gene matches: 6. This CDR3 contains 14 residues. Per the germline V gene, CDR1 is SNHLY and CDR2 is FYNNEI. The CDR3 spells CASLGTGWTDTQYF. The CDR3 DNA reads TGTGCCAGCTTAGGGACAGGGTGGACAGATACGCAGTATTTT.

Of note for this clone: The junction departs from germline at one end; a sequencing error may be responsible. This chain links TRBV19 with TRBJ2-1, with a tentative D call TRBD2 (5 bases). Germline assignment: CDR1 LNHDA and CDR2 SQIVND (reference sequence). The CDR3 totals 13 residues. The chain's CDR3 is CASSIDLRRERVF. DNA for the CDR3: TGTGCCAGTAGTATAGATCTCCGACGGGAAAGGGTCTTC.

The rearrangement joins TRBV7-2 to TRBJ2-5; D possibly corresponds to TRBD1 (6 bases). Germline V CDR1 and CDR2: SGHTA, FQGNSA. The CDR3 runs 14 residues. V was pared by 4 bases and J by 5 bases, with 14 bases between. Written as DNA, the CDR3 is TGTGCCAGCAGCTCAGACAGGCCCGGGGAGACCCAGTACTTC. This codes for CASSSDRPGETQYF.

The chain couples TRBV18 to TRBJ1-4; D possibly corresponds to TRBD1 (5 bases). This CDR3 is 15 amino acids long. The germline V gene encodes CDR1 KGHSH and CDR2 LQKENI. V was cut by 2 bases and J by 11 bases, with 18 bases left in between. The CDR3 DNA is TGTGCCAGCTCACCATCGGAGGGTGGCGCAGGGAAACTGTTTTTT. Translation gives CASSPSEGGAGKLFF.

The chain uses TRBV2 and TRBJ2-7, with 10 bases lining up with TRBD1. The germline CDR1 and CDR2 sequences are SNHLY and FYNNEI. This CDR3 contains 15 residues. V lost 10 bases, J lost 2 bases, and 11 bases stayed unmatched. For the CDR3, the DNA is TGTGCCACCCAGGGAGGACAGGGGGTGACCTACGAGCAGTACTTC. It translates to CATQGGQGVTYEQYF. Supplemented by reference TRBV2 and TRBJ2-7, the full variable domain reads EPEVTQTPSHQVTQMGQEVILRCVPISNHLYFYWYRQILGQKVEFLVSFYNNEISEKSEIFDDQFSVERPDGSNFTLKIRSTKLEDSAMYFCATQGGQGVTYEQYFGPGTRLTVT.

This chain connects TRBV21-1 to TRBJ2-7; the table calls TRBD1, which could not be checked here. TRBV21-1 is described as a pseudogene. This CDR3 comprises 18 residues. This CDR3 reads CASAQKSRAGTGGHEQYF. In nucleotides, the CDR3 is TGTGCCAGCGCTCAAAAATCTAGGGCCGGGACAGGGGGTCACGAGCAGTACTTC.

The V and J genes are TRBV7-9 and TRBJ1-5; no firm D call. Germline V gives CDR1 SEHNR, CDR2 FQNEAQ (reference sequence). The CDR3 contains 14 residues. Deletions cut 1 base from V and 7 bases from J, with 11 bases between. The DNA of the CDR3 is TGTGCCAGCAGCTTAGAAGGCGGAATACAGCCCCAGCATTTT. It encodes CASSLEGGIQPQHF.

This clone is a singleton in its sample. V usage is TRBV6-6 and J usage is TRBJ2-7; 10 nucleotides match TRBD2. Germline V gene data show CDR1 as MNHNY and CDR2 as SVGAGI (reference sequence). Unmatched junction bases numbered 9, after V lost 4 bases and J lost 6 bases. CDR3 length equals 15 residues. CDR3: CASSFEAGGPGEQYF. In DNA form, the CDR3 reads TGTGCCAGCAGTTTTGAAGCGGGAGGGCCGGGCGAGCAGTACTTC.

The rearrangement uses TRBV7-6 and TRBJ1-6; D is unresolved. The germline V gene has CDR1 SGHVS and CDR2 FNYEAQ. V was cut by 6 bases and J by 0 bases, with 15 bases left in between. The CDR3 consists of 17 residues. The DNA for the CDR3 is TGTGCCAGCAGTCCCTCCAGTCTTTACTCCTATAATTCACCCCTCCACTTT. Encoded protein: CASSPSSLYSYNSPLHF.

This chain connects TRBV12-3 or TRBV12-4 to TRBJ1-1; weak D call: TRBD1 (5 bases). V shed 3 bases and J shed 11 bases, with 10 bases lying between them. The CDR3 runs to 11 residues. This CDR3 reads CASSFGTRAFF. The CDR3 DNA reads as TGTGCCAGCAGTTTTGGGACGCGGGCTTTCTTT.

The CDR3 region is CAWSPPGRMGPLHF. The CDR3 nucleotides are TGTGCCTGGAGTCCCCCGGGCAGGATGGGGCCCCTCCACTTT. This sequence joins TRBV30 and TRBJ1-6; D unclear. Germline V gene lookup returns CDR1 GTSNPN and CDR2 SVGIG (reference sequence). Trimming took off 2 bases at V and 13 bases at J, with 18 bases between the two ends. The CDR3 has 14 amino acids.

In DNA form, the CDR3 reads TGTGCCAGCAGTGCCCTCGGGGACACATCCTACGAGCAGTACTTC. The encoded protein is CASSALGDTSYEQYF. V gene TRBV27 combines with J gene TRBJ2-7; TRBD1 might be the D (6 bases). This CDR3 region has 15 residues. Germline CDR1 and CDR2: MNHEY and SMNVEV (reference sequence). The V gene lost 5 bases and the J gene lost 1 base, with 15 bases spanning the gap.

The rearrangement joins TRBV7-2 to TRBJ1-6, with 8 bases aligning to TRBD1. Germline trimming cut 5 bases from V and 6 bases from J; bases unmatched to any gene: 6. The germline V gene has CDR1 SGHTA and CDR2 FQGNSA. This CDR3 spans 15 amino acids. The chain's CDR3 is CASSARQGTNSPLHF. The CDR3 region has the DNA TGTGCCAGCAGCGCCCGACAGGGGACTAATTCACCCCTCCACTTT.

The chain carries TRBV11-1 and TRBJ2-7, with D possibly TRBD1 on 5 matching bases. This CDR3 has 16 amino acids. Per germline, CDR1 SGHAT and CDR2 FQDESV (reference sequence). The V end lost 4 bases, the J end lost 4 bases, and 20 bases lay between the germline ends. The CDR3 loop reads CASSCSHPEGVYEQYF. The CDR3 DNA is TGTGCCAGCAGCTGCTCCCATCCTGAAGGGGTATACGAGCAGTACTTC.